This is a list of T cell receptor beta chains from one sample in a study of Tregs in tolerant kidney transplant recipients. Clones were read by immunoSEQ multiplex PCR, and TCRdb kept only the in-frame ones, dropping some. The data contain more than 60,000 clones, around 98% of them singletons. Sequencing used CD4+ T cells from blood, obtained before the transplant. The receptor set was obtained from a human donor who received a combined kidney and bone marrow transplant. Each CDR3 is given with its conserved first and last residue.

CASRRDRGGTDTQYF	TRBV6-6	TRBJ2-3
CASSLWDTGGAKMLDYGYTF	TRBV7-6	TRBJ1-2
CASSSANTIYF	TRBV9	TRBJ1-3
CASSVVSGADTQYF	TRBV9	TRBJ2-3
CASSQTGGEKLFF	TRBV7-9	TRBJ1-4
CASSPRSTSTDTQYF	TRBV7-9	TRBJ2-3
CAWSLDRGSYEQYF	TRBV30	TRBJ2-7
CASSLRTGVNGELFF	TRBV7-7	TRBJ2-2
CASSLGQTPTDTQYF	TRBV27	TRBJ2-3
CASSLGGYGNQPQHF	TRBV7-2	TRBJ1-5
CASSFPGTGNTEAFF	TRBV5-5	TRBJ1-1
CASTGGASSYNSPLHF	TRBV10-2	TRBJ1-6
CASMSATNEKLFF	TRBV28	TRBJ1-4
CASSEESEQFF	TRBV2	TRBJ2-1
CASSETGRRYTF	TRBV6-1	TRBJ1-2
CASSLEGETSALTDTQYF	TRBV7-2	TRBJ2-3
CASSLAGRAYEQYF	TRBV7-6	TRBJ2-7
CASSQTSSYNSPLHF	TRBV4-3	TRBJ1-6
CASSKQKRTGTYNQPQHF	TRBV6-4	TRBJ1-5
CASTPRAGTNEKLFF	TRBV19	TRBJ1-4
CASSRVSGELFF	TRBV6-5	TRBJ2-2
CAWNPRRGYVLDVAFF	TRBV30	TRBJ1-1
CASSPTGIGRETQYF	TRBV6-4	TRBJ2-5
CASSRETGGYSPLHF	TRBV4-2	TRBJ1-6
CASSPSGQGILHF	TRBV18	TRBJ1-6
CASSDPGGKYEQYF	TRBV5-4	TRBJ2-7
CASSEMRVGGSTEAFF	TRBV25-1	TRBJ1-1
CASSLVTYEQYF	TRBV7-2	TRBJ2-7
CASSPAGGPYEQYF	TRBV18	TRBJ2-7
CASTDRLAGNNEQFF	TRBV2	TRBJ2-1
CASSLGAGRVGGTETQYF	TRBV5-1	TRBJ2-5
CASSLLTSGSEETQYF	TRBV5-6	TRBJ2-5
CASSTSGTPATRF	TRBV19	TRBJ1-6
CASTGHPTDTQYF	TRBV5-1	TRBJ2-3
CASSFEGGDTQYF	TRBV5-1	TRBJ2-3
CASRPWRSYGYTF	TRBV28	TRBJ1-2
CASSLIASGGETQYF	TRBV5-1	TRBJ2-5
CASRLSGRAGELFF	TRBV4-2	TRBJ2-2
CASSPPVQSYEQYF	TRBV18	TRBJ2-7
CAWSSPRVLAYEQYF	TRBV30	TRBJ2-7
CAISGYLYEQYF	TRBV10-3	TRBJ2-7
CASRGAGGFYEQYF	TRBV28	TRBJ2-7
CASSPQAGVADTQYF	TRBV7-3	TRBJ2-3
CASSQEYSYPFYEQYF	TRBV4-3	TRBJ2-7
CASSPGLASYEQYF	TRBV7-2	TRBJ2-7
CASIWASGRWGRLTYEQYF	TRBV27	TRBJ2-7
CASTKFQGTNYGYTF	TRBV27	TRBJ1-2
CASSLGGSVTDTQYF	TRBV11-3	TRBJ2-3
CASSPSAGTGNTEAFF	TRBV18	TRBJ1-1
CASSVVTSGGRSYNEQFF	TRBV19	TRBJ2-1
CASSRGPEEVYGYTF	TRBV6-6	TRBJ1-2